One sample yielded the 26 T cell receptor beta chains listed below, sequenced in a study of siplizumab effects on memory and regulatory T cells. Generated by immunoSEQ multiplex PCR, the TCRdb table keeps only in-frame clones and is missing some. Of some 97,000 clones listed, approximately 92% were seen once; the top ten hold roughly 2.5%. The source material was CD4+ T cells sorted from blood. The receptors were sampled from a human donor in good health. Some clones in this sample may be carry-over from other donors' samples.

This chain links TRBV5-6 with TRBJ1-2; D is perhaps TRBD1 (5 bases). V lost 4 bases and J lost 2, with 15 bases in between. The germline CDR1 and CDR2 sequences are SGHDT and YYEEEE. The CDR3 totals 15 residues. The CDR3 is CASSPLNQGNYGYTF. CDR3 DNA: TGTGCCAGCAGCCCCCTTAACCAGGGAAACTATGGCTACACCTTC.

CDR3 coding DNA: TGTGCCAGCTCTGCGGGTAACATCCTCAACAATGAGCAGTTCTTC. Encoded protein: CASSAGNILNNEQFF. The genes are TRBV2 and TRBJ2-1; a weak D match, TRBD2 (5 bases). CDR3 length: 15 amino acids. V was clipped by 8 bases and J by 5 bases, with 19 bases between them. Germline V lookup: CDR1 SNHLY, CDR2 FYNNEI.

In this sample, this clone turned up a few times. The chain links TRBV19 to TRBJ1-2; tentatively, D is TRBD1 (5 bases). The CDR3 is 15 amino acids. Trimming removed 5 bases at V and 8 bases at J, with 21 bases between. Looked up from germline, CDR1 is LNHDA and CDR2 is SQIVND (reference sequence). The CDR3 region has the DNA TGTGCCAGTAGTGTCGTTTCCCGCAGGGTGTACGGCTACACCTTC. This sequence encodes CASSVVSRRVYGYTF.

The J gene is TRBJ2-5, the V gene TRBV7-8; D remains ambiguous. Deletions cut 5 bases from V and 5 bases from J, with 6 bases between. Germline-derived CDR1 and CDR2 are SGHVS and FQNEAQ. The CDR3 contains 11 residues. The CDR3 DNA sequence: TGTGCCAGCAGCGCCGGGGAGACCCAGTACTTC. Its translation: CASSAGETQYF.

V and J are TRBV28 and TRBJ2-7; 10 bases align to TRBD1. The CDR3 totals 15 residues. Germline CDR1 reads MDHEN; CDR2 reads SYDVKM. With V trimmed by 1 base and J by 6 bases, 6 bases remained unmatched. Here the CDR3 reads CASSLSGTGVGEQYF. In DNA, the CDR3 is TGTGCCAGCAGTTTATCTGGGACAGGGGTCGGCGAGCAGTACTTC.

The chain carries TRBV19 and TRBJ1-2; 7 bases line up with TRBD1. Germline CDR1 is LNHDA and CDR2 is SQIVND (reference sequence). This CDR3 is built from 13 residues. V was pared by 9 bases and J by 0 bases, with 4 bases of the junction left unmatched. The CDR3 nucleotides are TGTGCCAGCCGGGACAGTACTAACTATGGCTACACCTTC. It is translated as CASRDSTNYGYTF.

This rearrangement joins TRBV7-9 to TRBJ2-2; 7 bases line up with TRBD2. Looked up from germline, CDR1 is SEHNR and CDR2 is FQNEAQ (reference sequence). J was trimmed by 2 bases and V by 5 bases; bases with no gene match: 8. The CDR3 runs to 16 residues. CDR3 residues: CASSRPGTTNTGELFF. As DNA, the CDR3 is TGTGCCAGCAGCCGACCCGGGACTACTAACACCGGGGAGCTGTTTTTT.

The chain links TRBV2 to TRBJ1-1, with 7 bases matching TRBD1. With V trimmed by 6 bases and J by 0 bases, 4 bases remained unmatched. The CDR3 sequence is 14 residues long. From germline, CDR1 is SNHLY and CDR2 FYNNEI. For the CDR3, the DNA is TGTGCCAGCAGGAGCAGGGGGATGAACACTGAAGCTTTCTTT. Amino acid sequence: CASRSRGMNTEAFF. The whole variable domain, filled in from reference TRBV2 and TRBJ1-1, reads EPEVTQTPSHQVTQMGQEVILRCVPISNHLYFYWYRQILGQKVEFLVSFYNNEISEKSEIFDDQFSVERPDGSNFTLKIRSTKLEDSAMYFCASRSRGMNTEAFFGQGTRLTVV.

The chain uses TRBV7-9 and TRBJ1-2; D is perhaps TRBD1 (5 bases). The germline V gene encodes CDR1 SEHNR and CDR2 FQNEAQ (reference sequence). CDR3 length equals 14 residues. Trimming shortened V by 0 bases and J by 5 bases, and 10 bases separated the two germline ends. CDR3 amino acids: CASSLAGVLYGYTF. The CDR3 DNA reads TGTGCCAGCAGCTTAGCAGGGGTCTTATATGGCTACACCTTC.

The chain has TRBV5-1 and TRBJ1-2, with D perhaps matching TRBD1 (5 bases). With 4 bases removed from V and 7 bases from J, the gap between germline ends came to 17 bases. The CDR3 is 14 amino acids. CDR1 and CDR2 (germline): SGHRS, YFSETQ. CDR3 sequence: CASSPGRSGTGYTF. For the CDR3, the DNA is TGCGCCAGCAGCCCAGGTCGCTCCGGGACTGGCTACACCTTC.

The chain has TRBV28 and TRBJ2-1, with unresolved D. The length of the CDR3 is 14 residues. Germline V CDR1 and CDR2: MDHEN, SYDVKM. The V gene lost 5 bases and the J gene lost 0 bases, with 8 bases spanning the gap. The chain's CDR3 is CASSPSGSYNEQFF. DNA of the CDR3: TGTGCCAGCAGTCCCAGTGGCTCCTACAATGAGCAGTTCTTC. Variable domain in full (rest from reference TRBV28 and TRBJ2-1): DVKVTQSSRYLVKRTGEKVFLECVQDMDHENMFWYRQDPGLGLRLIYFSYDVKMKEKGDIPEGYSVSREKKERFSLILESASTNQTSMYLCASSPSGSYNEQFFGPGTRLTVL.

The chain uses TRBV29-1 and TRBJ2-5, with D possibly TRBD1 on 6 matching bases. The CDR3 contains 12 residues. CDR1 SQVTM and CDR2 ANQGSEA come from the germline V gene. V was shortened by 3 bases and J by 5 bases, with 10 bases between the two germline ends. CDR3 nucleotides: TGCAGCGTTGACAGGGGCGTTGAGACCCAGTACTTC. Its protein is CSVDRGVETQYF.

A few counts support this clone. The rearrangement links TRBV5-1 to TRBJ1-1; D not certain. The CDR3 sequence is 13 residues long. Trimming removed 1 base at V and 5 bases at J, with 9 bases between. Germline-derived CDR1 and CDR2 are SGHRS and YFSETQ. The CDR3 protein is CASSLSLETEAFF. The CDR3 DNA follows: TGCGCCAGCAGCTTGTCGTTAGAAACTGAAGCTTTCTTT.

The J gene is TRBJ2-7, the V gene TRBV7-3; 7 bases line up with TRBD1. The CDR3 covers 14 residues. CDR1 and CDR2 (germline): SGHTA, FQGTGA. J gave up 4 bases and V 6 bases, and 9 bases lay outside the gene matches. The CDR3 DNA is TGTGCCAGCAGTAAGGACAGGTGGGGTTACGAGCAGTACTTC. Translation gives CASSKDRWGYEQYF.

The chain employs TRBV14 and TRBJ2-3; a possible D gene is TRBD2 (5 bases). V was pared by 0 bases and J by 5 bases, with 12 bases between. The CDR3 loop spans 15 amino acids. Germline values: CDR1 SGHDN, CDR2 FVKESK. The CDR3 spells CASSQDRGVRDTQYF. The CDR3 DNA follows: TGTGCCAGCAGCCAAGATCGGGGAGTTAGAGATACGCAGTATTTT.

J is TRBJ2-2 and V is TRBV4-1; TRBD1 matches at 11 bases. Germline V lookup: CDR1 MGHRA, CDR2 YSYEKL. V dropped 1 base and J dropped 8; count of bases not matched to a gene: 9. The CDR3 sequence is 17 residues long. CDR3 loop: CASSQVPGQGARGELFF. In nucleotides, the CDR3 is TGCGCCAGCAGCCAAGTTCCTGGACAGGGGGCGAGAGGGGAGCTGTTTTTT.

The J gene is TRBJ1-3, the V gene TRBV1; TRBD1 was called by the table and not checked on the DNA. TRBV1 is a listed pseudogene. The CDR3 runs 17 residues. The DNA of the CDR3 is TGCACCAGCAGCCAAACCTGGACAAGTTCATCTGGAAACACCATATATTTT. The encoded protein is CTSSQTWTSSSGNTIYF.

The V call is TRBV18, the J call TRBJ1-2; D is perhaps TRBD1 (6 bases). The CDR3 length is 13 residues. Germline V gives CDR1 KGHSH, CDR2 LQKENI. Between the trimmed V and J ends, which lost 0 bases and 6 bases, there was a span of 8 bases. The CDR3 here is CASSPPRGHGYTF. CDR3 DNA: TGTGCCAGCTCACCACCGCGGGGGCATGGCTACACCTTC.

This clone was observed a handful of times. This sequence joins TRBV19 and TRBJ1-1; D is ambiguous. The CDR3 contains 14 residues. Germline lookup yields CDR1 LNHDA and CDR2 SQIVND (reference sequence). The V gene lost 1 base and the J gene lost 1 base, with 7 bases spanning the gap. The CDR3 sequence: CASSIVAENTEAFF. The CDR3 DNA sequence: TGTGCCAGTAGTATAGTCGCCGAGAACACTGAAGCTTTCTTT.

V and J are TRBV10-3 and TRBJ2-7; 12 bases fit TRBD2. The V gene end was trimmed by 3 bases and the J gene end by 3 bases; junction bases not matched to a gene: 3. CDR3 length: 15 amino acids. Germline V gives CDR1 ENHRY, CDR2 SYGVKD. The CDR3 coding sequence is TGTGCCATCAGTGACTCGACTAGCGGGAGCTACGAGCAGTACTTC. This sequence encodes CAISDSTSGSYEQYF.

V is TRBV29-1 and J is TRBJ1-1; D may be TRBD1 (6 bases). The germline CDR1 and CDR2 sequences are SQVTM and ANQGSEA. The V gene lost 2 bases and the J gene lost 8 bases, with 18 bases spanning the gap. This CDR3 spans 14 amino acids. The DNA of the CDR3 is TGCAGCGTTGAAACAGGATGGGAACAGGGAGAAGCTTTCTTT. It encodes CSVETGWEQGEAFF. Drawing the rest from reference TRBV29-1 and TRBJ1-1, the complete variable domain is SAVISQKPSRDICQRGTSLTIQCQVDSQVTMMFWYRQQPGQSLTLIATANQGSEATYESGFVIDKFPISRPNLTFSTLTVSNMSPEDSSIYLCSVETGWEQGEAFFGQGTRLTVV.

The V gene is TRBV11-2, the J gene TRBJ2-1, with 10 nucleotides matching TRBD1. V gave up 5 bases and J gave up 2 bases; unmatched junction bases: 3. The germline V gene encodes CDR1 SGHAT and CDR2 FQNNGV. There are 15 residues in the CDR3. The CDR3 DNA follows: TGTGCCAGCAGCCAGGGGACAGGGGCCTACAATGAGCAGTTCTTC. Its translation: CASSQGTGAYNEQFF.

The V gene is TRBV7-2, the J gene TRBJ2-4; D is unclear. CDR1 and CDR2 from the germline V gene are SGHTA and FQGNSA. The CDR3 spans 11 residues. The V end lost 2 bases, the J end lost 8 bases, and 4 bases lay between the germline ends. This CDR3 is CASSLIDIQYF. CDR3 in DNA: TGTGCCAGCAGCTTAATAGACATTCAGTACTTC. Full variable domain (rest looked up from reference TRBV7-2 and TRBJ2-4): GAGVSQSPSNKVTEKGKDVELRCDPISGHTALYWYRQSLGQGLEFLIYFQGNSAPDKSGLPSDRFSAERTGGSVSTLTIQRTQQEDSAVYLCASSLIDIQYFGAGTRLSVL.

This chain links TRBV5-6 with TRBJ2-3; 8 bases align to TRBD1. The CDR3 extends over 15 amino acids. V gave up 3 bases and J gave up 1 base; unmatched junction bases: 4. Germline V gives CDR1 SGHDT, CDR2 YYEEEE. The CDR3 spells CASSSVGQGTDTQYF. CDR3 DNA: TGTGCCAGCAGCTCAGTGGGACAGGGCACAGATACGCAGTATTTT. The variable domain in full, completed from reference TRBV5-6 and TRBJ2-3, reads DAGVTQSPTHLIKTRGQQVTLRCSPKSGHDTVSWYQQALGQGPQFIFQYYEEEERQRGNFPDRFSGHQFPNYSSELNVNALLLGDSALYLCASSSVGQGTDTQYFGPGTRLTVL.

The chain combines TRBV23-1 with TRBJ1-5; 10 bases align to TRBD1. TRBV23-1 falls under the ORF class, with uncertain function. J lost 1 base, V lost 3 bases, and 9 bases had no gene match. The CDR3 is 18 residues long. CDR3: CASSHFGQGDISNQPQHF. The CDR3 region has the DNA TGCGCCAGCAGTCATTTCGGACAGGGGGATATCAGCAATCAGCCCCAGCATTTT.

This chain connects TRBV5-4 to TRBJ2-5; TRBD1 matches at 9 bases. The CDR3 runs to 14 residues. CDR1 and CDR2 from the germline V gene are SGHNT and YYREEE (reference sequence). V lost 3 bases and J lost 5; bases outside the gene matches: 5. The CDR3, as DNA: TGTGCCAGCAGCTCGGGACAGGGTTTGGAGACCCAGTACTTC. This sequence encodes CASSSGQGLETQYF.